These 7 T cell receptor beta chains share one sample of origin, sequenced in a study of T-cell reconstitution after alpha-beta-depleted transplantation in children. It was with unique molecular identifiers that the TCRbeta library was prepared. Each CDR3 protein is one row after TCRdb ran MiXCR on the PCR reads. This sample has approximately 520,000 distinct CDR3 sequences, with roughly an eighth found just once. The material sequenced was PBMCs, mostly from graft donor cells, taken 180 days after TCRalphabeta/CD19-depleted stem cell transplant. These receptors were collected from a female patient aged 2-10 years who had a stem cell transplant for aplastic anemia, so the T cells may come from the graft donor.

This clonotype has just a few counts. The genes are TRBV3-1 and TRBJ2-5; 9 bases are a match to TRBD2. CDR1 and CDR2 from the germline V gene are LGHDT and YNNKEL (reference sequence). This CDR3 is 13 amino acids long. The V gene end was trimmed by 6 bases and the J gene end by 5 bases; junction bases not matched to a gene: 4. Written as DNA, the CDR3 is TGTGCCAGCAGTCGACTAGCGGCCGAGACCCAGTACTTC. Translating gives CASSRLAAETQYF.

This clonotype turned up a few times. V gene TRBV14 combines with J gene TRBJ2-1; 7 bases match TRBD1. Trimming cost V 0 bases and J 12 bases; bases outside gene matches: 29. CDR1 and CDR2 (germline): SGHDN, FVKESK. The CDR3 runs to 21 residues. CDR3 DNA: TGTGCCAGCAGCCAAGAGTGGTCTAGGACAGGCTTCGAAAGGGGAGCCGTGGGGCAGTTCTTC. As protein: CASSQEWSRTGFERGAVGQFF.

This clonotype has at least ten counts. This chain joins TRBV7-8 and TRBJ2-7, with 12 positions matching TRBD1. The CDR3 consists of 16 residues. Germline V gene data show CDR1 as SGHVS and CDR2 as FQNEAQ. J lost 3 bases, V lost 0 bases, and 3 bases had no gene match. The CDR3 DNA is TGTGCCAGCAGCTTAGCAGGGACAGGGGGCGTCTACGAGCAGTACGTC. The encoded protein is CASSLAGTGGVYEQYV.

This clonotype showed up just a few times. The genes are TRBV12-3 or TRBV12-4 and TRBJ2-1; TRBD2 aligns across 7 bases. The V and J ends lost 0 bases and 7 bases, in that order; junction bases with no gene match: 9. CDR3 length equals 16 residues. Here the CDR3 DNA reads TGTGCCAGCAGTTTAGCGCGCGGGAGCTATGCGAATGAGCAGTTCTTC. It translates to CASSLARGSYANEQFF.

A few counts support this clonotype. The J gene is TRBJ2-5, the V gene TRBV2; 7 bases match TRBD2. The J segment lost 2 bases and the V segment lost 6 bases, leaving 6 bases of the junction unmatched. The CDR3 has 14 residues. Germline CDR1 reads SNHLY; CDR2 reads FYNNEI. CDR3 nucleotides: TGTGCCAGCAGGGGTGTCGGGGGGCAAGAGACCCAGTACTTC. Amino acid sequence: CASRGVGGQETQYF.

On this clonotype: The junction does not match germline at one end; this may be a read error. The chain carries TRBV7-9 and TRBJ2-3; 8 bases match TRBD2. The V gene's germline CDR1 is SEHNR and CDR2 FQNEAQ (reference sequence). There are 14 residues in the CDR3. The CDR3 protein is CASRLAGNPDTQYF. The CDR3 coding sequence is TGTGCCAGCAGATTAGCGGGAAACCCAGATACGCAGTATTTT.

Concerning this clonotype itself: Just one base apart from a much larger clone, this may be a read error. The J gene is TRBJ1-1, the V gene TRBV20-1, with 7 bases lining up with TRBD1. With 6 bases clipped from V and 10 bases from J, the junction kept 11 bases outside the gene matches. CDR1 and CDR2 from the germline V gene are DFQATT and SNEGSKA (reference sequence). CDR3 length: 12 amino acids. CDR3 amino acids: CSATGGQQSAFF. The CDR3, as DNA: TGCAGTGCCACCGGGGGACAGCAATCAGCTTTCTTT.